Listed here is a single T cell receptor (beta chain). These data originate in a study of neoadjuvant anti-PD-1 for oral cavity cancer. This CDR3 comprises 14 residues. The V end lost 2 bases, the J end lost 3 bases, and 8 bases lay between the germline ends. CDR1 and CDR2 (germline): SGHNT, YYREEE (reference sequence). Only in-frame clones appear in the TCRdb table, and some are missing; sequencing was by immunoSEQ multiplex PCR. The data show some 30,000 clones, almost 80% seen once. Noted time point: after neoadjuvant nivolumab, at surgical resection. This chain joins TRBV5-4 and TRBJ2-2, with D possibly TRBD2 on 5 matching bases. This clonotype was obtained from a person aged 35-80 years with oral cavity squamous cell carcinoma. This specimen was PBMCs, taken after nivolumab (anti-PD-1) treatment. CDR3 residues: CASSLSRDTGELFF. CDR3 nucleotides: TGTGCCAGCAGCTTATCGAGGGACACCGGGGAGCTGTTTTTT.